Each of the 27 T cell receptor beta chains below was sequenced from the same sample in a study of HIV-infected patients and healthy controls (TCRdb year 2014). The protocol used for the library was 5' RACE. TCRdb records Illumina MiSeq as the sequencer. Using SuperScript III with primers targeting the alpha and beta constant regions, 500 ng of RNA was reverse transcribed. Separate alpha and beta chain libraries were generated by chain-specific third strand synthesis with multiplexing indices. The public reads were reanalyzed by TCRdb: fastp trimming at Q25, MiXCR alignment, in-frame beta chains only. For every CDR3 protein sequence, its rows merge into one entry that carries the most common genes and DNA. Recorded for this sample are nearly 25,000 distinct CDR3 sequences; approximately 9% of them occurred a single time. The ten most abundant clones make up around 3.9% of the sample. Since whole blood was used without any cell fractionation, the repertoire reflected all peripheral T cells in unsorted form.

The material sequenced was blood. These receptors all come from an adult in good health.

This clonotype was seen more than once but under ten times. This chain joins TRBV30 and TRBJ1-4; D gene uncertain. Trimming took off 2 bases at V and 4 bases at J, with 8 bases between the two ends. The CDR3 loop spans 13 amino acids. The germline CDR1 and CDR2 sequences are GTSNPN and SVGIG (reference sequence). The CDR3 nucleotides are TGTGCCTGGAGTAGTGGGGTTAATGAAAAACTGTTTTTT. The encoded protein is CAWSSGVNEKLFF.

In this sample, this clonotype is medium-sized. This sequence joins TRBV10-3 and TRBJ2-3; D not certain. The CDR3 runs to 14 residues. Germline V CDR1 and CDR2: ENHRY, SYGVKD. V lost 2 bases and J lost 2, with 8 bases in between. The CDR3 coding sequence is TGTGCCATCAGTGAGGGGTTCGACACAGATACGCAGTATTTT. Its protein product is CAISEGFDTDTQYF.

This clonotype was seen ten or more times. The chain recombines TRBV3-1 with TRBJ2-1, with D perhaps TRBD2 (5 bases). Germline CDR1 LGHDT, CDR2 YNNKEL (reference sequence). The CDR3 covers 16 residues. The V and J ends lost 2 bases and 9 bases respectively, with 20 bases between them. The CDR3: CASSQQTARAGVEQFF. The CDR3 nucleotides are TGTGCCAGCAGCCAACAAACGGCTAGGGCCGGGGTTGAGCAGTTCTTC.

The sample holds many counts of this clonotype. V usage is TRBV25-1 and J usage is TRBJ2-7; TRBD1 aligns across 10 bases. Germline V lookup: CDR1 MGHDK, CDR2 SYGVNS. The trim removed 5 bases at V and 5 bases at J, leaving 15 bases unmatched. This CDR3 is 17 amino acids long. CDR3 bases: TGTGCCAGCAGTAGCCGGGGGAGGACAGGGGGGAGCCACGAGCAGTACTTC. Protein product: CASSSRGRTGGSHEQYF.

This chain links TRBV10-3 with TRBJ2-7, with a tentative D call TRBD2 (5 bases). Germline CDR1 is ENHRY and CDR2 is SYGVKD. CDR3 length: 12 amino acids. The V gene lost 11 bases and the J gene lost 1 base, with 12 bases spanning the gap. The CDR3 region has the DNA TGTGCCTCTCGCCCGGGGTCCTACGAGCAGTACTTC. Amino acid sequence: CASRPGSYEQYF.

This clonotype was observed many times. The V and J genes are TRBV20-1 and TRBJ1-1; D is perhaps TRBD1 (5 bases). V shed 4 bases and J shed 1 base, with 13 bases lying between them. The CDR3 is made up of 14 amino acids. The germline V gene encodes CDR1 DFQATT and CDR2 SNEGSKA (reference sequence). CDR3 DNA sequence: TGCAGTGCTAAAGTGGGCGGACAGAACACTGAAGCTTTCTTT. It is translated as CSAKVGGQNTEAFF.

This clonotype was seen repeatedly, ten times or more. V is TRBV7-9 and J is TRBJ2-7, with no clear D. The germline V gene has CDR1 SEHNR and CDR2 FQNEAQ (reference sequence). The V end lost 3 bases, the J end lost 6 bases, and 18 bases lay between the germline ends. This CDR3 comprises 15 residues. The DNA for the CDR3 is TGTGCCAGCAGCTTTGAATCCGGCAGAGTGTCCGAGCAGTACTTC. Protein product: CASSFESGRVSEQYF.

This clonotype is categorized as medium-sized. V usage is TRBV21-1 and J usage is TRBJ1-5; the table's D call, TRBD1, was not checked against the DNA. TRBV21-1 is deemed a pseudogene. There are 16 residues in the CDR3. CDR3 region: CAPPRGYPYSNQPQHF. The CDR3, as DNA: TGTGCCCCCCCCCGGGGTTACCCATATAGCAATCAGCCCCAGCATTTT.

This clonotype has just a few counts. The gene calls are TRBV20-1 and TRBJ2-1, with TRBD2 identical over 10 bases. CDR1 and CDR2 from the germline V gene are DFQATT and SNEGSKA (reference sequence). J lost 0 bases, V lost 3 bases, and 8 bases had no gene match. The CDR3 spans 17 residues. The CDR3: CSASELAGQSSYNEQFF. Here the CDR3 DNA reads TGCAGTGCTAGCGAACTAGCGGGGCAGAGCTCCTACAATGAGCAGTTCTTC.

The rearrangement uses TRBV7-9 and TRBJ2-3; TRBD2 agrees at 8 bases. V gave up 0 bases and J gave up 4 bases; unmatched junction bases: 3. This CDR3 contains 15 residues. The V gene's germline CDR1 is SEHNR and CDR2 FQNEAQ (reference sequence). The CDR3 spells CASSLAAGGPDTQYF. The CDR3 DNA follows: TGTGCCAGCAGCTTAGCGGCGGGGGGCCCAGATACGCAGTATTTT.

This clonotype was seen repeatedly, ten times or more. The rearrangement joins TRBV4-1 to TRBJ2-1; a weak D match, TRBD1 (6 bases). The CDR3 is 17 residues long. Trimming shortened V by 0 bases and J by 10 bases, and 22 bases separated the two germline ends. The V gene's germline CDR1 is MGHRA and CDR2 YSYEKL. The CDR3 DNA reads as TGCGCCAGCAGCCAAGATGGAACAGGGTCGGGTCAGGGGGAGCAGTTCTTC. Its protein product is CASSQDGTGSGQGEQFF.

This clonotype was recorded at least ten times. V is TRBV12-3 or TRBV12-4 and J is TRBJ1-6; tentative D call: TRBD1 (6 bases). The CDR3 sequence is 14 residues long. V lost 2 bases to trimming and J lost 8 bases, with 10 bases between them. CDR3 in amino acids: CASSLTGGHSPLHF. In DNA form, the CDR3 reads TGTGCCAGCAGTTTAACGGGGGGGCATTCACCCCTCCACTTT.

This clonotype was detected a few times. V usage is TRBV19 and J usage is TRBJ2-7; no reliable D call. Trimming cost V 11 bases and J 0 bases, with 11 bases left between them. The CDR3 runs to 12 residues. CDR1 is LNHDA and CDR2 is SQIVND in the germline V gene (reference sequence). The CDR3, as DNA: TGTGCCCCCACCCCGACCTCCTACGAGCAGTACTTC. This gives the protein CAPTPTSYEQYF.

This clonotype was seen repeatedly, ten times or more. The rearrangement links TRBV7-6 to TRBJ2-7; a weak D match, TRBD1 (5 bases). Deletions cut 2 bases from V and 6 bases from J, with 14 bases between. CDR3 size: 14 residues. The germline CDR1 and CDR2 sequences are SGHVS and FNYEAQ. CDR3 amino acids: CASSLWQARGEQYF. The CDR3 DNA reads TGTGCCAGCAGCTTATGGCAGGCTAGGGGCGAGCAGTACTTC.

This clonotype has ten or more counts. The genes are TRBV30 and TRBJ2-7; unclear D gene. The ends were cut back, 3 bases at V and 3 bases at J, with 9 bases in the middle. This CDR3 comprises 12 residues. CDR1 GTSNPN and CDR2 SVGIG come from the germline V gene (reference sequence). CDR3 in DNA: TGTGCCTGGAGAGGCAGGAGCTACGAGCAGTACTTC. Its translation is CAWRGRSYEQYF.

The chain joins TRBV6-1 to TRBJ1-1; 8 nucleotides match TRBD1. With V trimmed by 3 bases and J by 2 bases, 2 bases remained unmatched. Germline CDR1 and CDR2: MNHNS and SASEGT. This CDR3 spans 14 amino acids. The CDR3 here is CASSETGVNTEAFF. In DNA form, the CDR3 reads TGTGCCAGCAGTGAGACAGGGGTAAACACTGAAGCTTTCTTT.

This clonotype was seen many times. V and J are TRBV6-2 or TRBV6-3 and TRBJ2-3; D gene ambiguous. This CDR3 contains 14 residues. CDR1 MNHEY and CDR2 SVGEGT come from the germline V gene. Deletions cut 6 bases from V and 4 bases from J, with 14 bases between. CDR3 nucleotides: TGTGCCAGCAGCTCCAGTCCGGAGTCAGATACGCAGTATTTT. This sequence encodes CASSSSPESDTQYF.

This clonotype was recorded many times. This rearrangement joins TRBV9 to TRBJ2-7; D tentatively reads TRBD1 or TRBD2 (5 bases each). V lost 4 bases and J lost 6, with 17 bases in between. The germline V gene encodes CDR1 SGDLS and CDR2 YYNGEE. This CDR3 has 14 amino acids. The DNA for the CDR3 is TGTGCCAGCAGCCGGGACCAACTTATACGCGAGCAGTACTTC. This encodes CASSRDQLIREQYF.

In this sample, this clonotype turned up a few times. The chain employs TRBV19 and TRBJ2-2, with D possibly matching TRBD1 (5 bases). V gave up 5 bases and J gave up 3 bases, with 10 bases separating them. This CDR3 contains 14 residues. The germline CDR1 and CDR2 sequences are LNHDA and SQIVND (reference sequence). The CDR3 DNA sequence: TGTGCCAGTAGTGGTCAGGGTTACACCGGGGAGCTGTTTTTT. Residues: CASSGQGYTGELFF. Together with reference TRBV19 and TRBJ2-2, the CDR3 gives the full variable domain: DGGITQSPKYLFRKEGQNVTLSCEQNLNHDAMYWYRQDPGQGLRLIYYSQIVNDFQKGDIAEGYSVSREKKESFPLTVTSAQKNPTAFYLCASSGQGYTGELFFGEGSRLTVL.

The sample holds many counts of this clonotype. This sequence joins TRBV28 and TRBJ2-1; 15 bases align to TRBD2. V shed 4 bases and J 1 base; nucleotides not matched to a gene: 14. Germline assignment: CDR1 MDHEN and CDR2 SYDVKM. The CDR3 length is 21 residues. The CDR3 region is CASSSTRTSGGVWSSYNEQFF. CDR3 in DNA: TGTGCCAGCAGTTCTACCCGGACTAGCGGGGGGGTTTGGTCGTCCTACAATGAGCAGTTCTTC.

The chain uses TRBV9 and TRBJ2-3, with a tentative D call TRBD2 (6 bases). The ends were cut back, 1 base at V and 0 bases at J, with 12 bases in the middle. Germline CDR1 is SGDLS and CDR2 is YYNGEE. This CDR3 region has 16 residues. CDR3 residues: CASSVSGGASTDTQYF. CDR3 sequence (DNA): TGTGCCAGCAGCGTATCTGGCGGGGCTAGCACAGATACGCAGTATTTT.

This clonotype was counted at least ten times. The chain is built from TRBV5-1 and TRBJ1-1; TRBD1 agrees at 7 bases. V shed 3 bases and J 4 bases; nucleotides not matched to a gene: 6. The germline CDR1 and CDR2 sequences are SGHRS and YFSETQ. This CDR3 region has 14 residues. CDR3 nucleotide sequence: TGCGCCAGCAGCTGGGGGGACAGAGCCACTGAAGCTTTCTTT. This codes for CASSWGDRATEAFF.

There are many counts of this clonotype. The chain has TRBV3-1 and TRBJ2-7; the match to TRBD2 covers 9 bases. This CDR3 has 15 residues. V was clipped by 4 bases and J by 5 bases; unmatched bases: 9. Per the germline V gene, CDR1 is LGHDT and CDR2 is YNNKEL (reference sequence). For the CDR3, the DNA is TGTGCCAGCAGCCCGTCTCGCGGGGGGGCCCACGAGCAGTACTTC. This codes for CASSPSRGGAHEQYF.

This clonotype has ten or more counts. CDR3 sequence reads: CSARGGELYSGELFF. Here the CDR3 DNA reads TGCAGTGCTAGAGGGGGGGAACTATACTCCGGGGAGCTGTTTTTT. This chain uses TRBV20-1 with TRBJ2-2, with D perhaps TRBD2 (6 bases). Germline assignment: CDR1 DFQATT and CDR2 SNEGSKA (reference sequence). The CDR3 sequence is 15 residues long. V was pared by 1 base and J by 6 bases, with 15 bases between.

In its sample, this clonotype was seen many times. V and J are TRBV6-5 and TRBJ2-4; tentative D call: TRBD2 (5 bases). Germline CDR1 is MNHEY and CDR2 is SVGAGI. This CDR3 comprises 15 residues. The V and J ends lost 2 bases and 5 bases respectively, with 13 bases between them. The CDR3: CASSYRGASQNIQYF. The CDR3 nucleotides read TGTGCCAGCAGTTACCGGGGAGCCTCCCAAAACATTCAGTACTTC.

This clonotype showed up many times. This rearrangement joins TRBV28 to TRBJ1-5; 7 nucleotides match TRBD1. Germline-derived CDR1 and CDR2 are MDHEN and SYDVKM. J was trimmed by 4 bases and V by 9 bases; bases with no gene match: 18. CDR3 length: 17 amino acids. The CDR3 is CASFQGGSWASNQPQHF. The CDR3 DNA reads TGTGCCAGTTTCCAAGGGGGCAGTTGGGCGTCGAATCAGCCCCAGCATTTT.

In its sample, this clonotype was seen many times. V usage is TRBV4-3 and J usage is TRBJ1-5; D call uncertain. Germline values: CDR1 LGHNA, CDR2 YSLEER. The CDR3 is 14 residues long. V lost 3 bases to trimming and J lost 0 bases, with 6 bases between them. The CDR3 coding sequence is TGCGCCAGCAGCCACCGGTATAGCAATCAGCCCCAGCATTTT. Protein: CASSHRYSNQPQHF.